The rows below give T cell receptor beta chains drawn from one sample of a study of shared clonotypes between healthy human individuals. Repertoires were generated with immunoSEQ multiplex PCR, while TCRdb's copy carries only in-frame clones and drops some. The profile shows around 500,000 clones, about 84% of them singletons. Specimen: PBMCs. The receptors here all came from a middle-aged woman in good health. Some clones in this sample may be carry-over from other donors' samples. Both conserved end residues are part of each CDR3. D genes are given only for firm matches. Clone size is given for some rows only: seen once, a few or many times, or a class if the clone is expanded.

V	D	J	size	length	DNA	CDR3
TRBV5-6	TRBD2	TRBJ2-7	-	18	TGTGCCAGCAGCCTAGTCGTTGGACTAGCGGGAGTCCCTCGCGAGCAGTACTTC	CASSLVVGLAGVPREQYF
TRBV5-6	-	TRBJ2-1	once	15	TGTGCCAGCAGCCCTGAGACTGGTTCCTACAATGAGCAGTTCTTC	CASSPETGSYNEQFF
TRBV7-2	-	TRBJ2-7	-	14	TGTGCCAGCAGCTTAGCTGGGCGCGCCTACGAGCAGTACTTC	CASSLAGRAYEQYF
TRBV4-1	-	TRBJ2-7	once	15	TGCGCCAGCAGCCAACCCCGGGACGACAGGCGCGAGCAGTACTTC	CASSQPRDDRREQYF
TRBV4-1	-	TRBJ2-7	-	16	TGCGCCAGCAGCCAAGGGTTCTTTGTAGGGAGGGGGGAGCAGTACTTC	CASSQGFFVGRGEQYF
TRBV6-4	-	TRBJ2-6	-	17	TGTGCCAGCAGTACCCAGCGGGTTAGCTCTGGGGCCAACGTCCTGACTTTC	CASSTQRVSSGANVLTF
TRBV27	TRBD1	TRBJ1-2	-	15	TGTGCCAGCAGTAGATTACAGGGGGTTCACTATGGCTACACCTTC	CASSRLQGVHYGYTF
TRBV7-2	TRBD1	TRBJ2-3	-	16	TGTGCCAGCAGCTTACCGGGACAGGGGGCCCCAGATACGCAGTATTTT	CASSLPGQGAPDTQYF
TRBV9	TRBD2	TRBJ2-3	-	17	TGTGCCAGCAGCGTACGACTAGCGGGACCCGGCACAGATACGCAGTATTTT	CASSVRLAGPGTDTQYF
TRBV7-6	TRBD2	TRBJ2-2	-	15	TGTGCCAGCAGCTTAGCGGGAGGGCTTACCGGGGAGCTGTTTTTT	CASSLAGGLTGELFF
TRBV29-1	-	TRBJ1-5	-	12	TGCAGCGTGAAAGACCTTAATCAGCCCCAGCATTTT	CSVKDLNQPQHF
TRBV11-3	-	TRBJ2-3	-	15	TGTGCCAGCAGCCCCCGAGTGGGAAAAGGAGATACGCAGTATTTT	CASSPRVGKGDTQYF
TRBV28	TRBD1	TRBJ2-3	-	14	TGTGCCAGCAGGCCCACAGGGGGCACAGATACGCAGTATTTT	CASRPTGGTDTQYF
TRBV15	-	TRBJ2-7	-	14	TGTGCCACCAGCAGGGCAGGGGGGCCCTACGAGCAGTACTTC	CATSRAGGPYEQYF
TRBV28	-	TRBJ2-3	-	16	TGTGCCAGCAGCCCACCCGGGACGGGCCTACGCAATACGCAGTATTTT	CASSPPGTGLRNTQYF
TRBV5-5	TRBD1	TRBJ2-2	once	14	TGTGCCAGCAGCCGGACAGGGGTTACCGGGGAGCTGTTTTTT	CASSRTGVTGELFF
TRBV2	-	TRBJ2-1	-	14	TGTGCCAGCAGTCCTAGCGACCCCTACAATGAGCAGTTCTTC	CASSPSDPYNEQFF
TRBV19	TRBD1	TRBJ2-7	-	14	TGTGCCAGTAGTCCCCGGACAGGGGCCTACGAGCAGTACTTC	CASSPRTGAYEQYF
TRBV7-9	TRBD2	TRBJ2-7	-	17	TGTGCCAGCAGCTTACGGGGCGGGAGGTCGAGTTCCTACGAGCAGTACTTC	CASSLRGGRSSSYEQYF
TRBV20-1	-	TRBJ2-5	-	11	TGCAGTGTTCGCCCTGGAGAGACCCAGTACTTC	CSVRPGETQYF
TRBV30	-	TRBJ2-7	-	11	TGTGCCTGGAGTGAGACTAGCGAGCAGTACTTC	CAWSETSEQYF
TRBV6-5	-	TRBJ1-2	-	14	TGTGCCAGCAGAGCCTTCCGGGACGGCTATGGCTACACCTTC	CASRAFRDGYGYTF
TRBV10-3	-	TRBJ2-5	-	13	TGTGCCATCAGTAACTACCCGGGGGAGACCCAGTACTTC	CAISNYPGETQYF
TRBV2	TRBD2	TRBJ2-5	-	17	TGTGCCAGCAGTGAAACGGGTAGCGGGAGTGGGCAAGAGACCCAGTACTTC	CASSETGSGSGQETQYF
TRBV7-7	TRBD1	TRBJ2-5	once	15	TGTGCTAGCAGCTTGGGAGGGACAGGGAAGGAGACCCAGTACTTC	CASSLGGTGKETQYF
TRBV11-2	TRBD2	TRBJ2-1	-	15	TGTGCCAGCAGCCCCCGGGGACTAGCGGAAAATGAGCAGTTCTTC	CASSPRGLAENEQFF
TRBV5-6	TRBD1	TRBJ2-1	once	15	TGTGCCAGCAGCCCAGGGGGTTACTCCTACAATGAGCAGTTCTTC	CASSPGGYSYNEQFF
TRBV29-1	-	TRBJ2-5	-	14	TGCAGCGTTGGGTCCCGGTGGGTAGTCGAAACCCAGTACTTC	CSVGSRWVVETQYF
TRBV7-2	-	TRBJ2-7	once	13	TGTGCCAGCAGCTTAGTCGGAGGGGACGAGCAGTACTTC	CASSLVGGDEQYF
TRBV28	TRBD2	TRBJ2-5	-	16	TGTGCCAGCAGCGGCGGGACTAGCGGGAGTAAGGAGACCCAGTACTTC	CASSGGTSGSKETQYF
TRBV28	-	TRBJ1-2	once	14	TGTGCCAGCATCCTCGCCGGCAGGCACTATGGCTACACCTTC	CASILAGRHYGYTF
TRBV5-8	TRBD1	TRBJ1-1	-	14	TGTGCCAGCAGCTTGGGACAGGGGTACACTGAAGCTTTCTTT	CASSLGQGYTEAFF
TRBV7-9	-	TRBJ1-2	-	15	TGTGCCAGCAGCTTATCGGGCAGGGCCCTCTATGGCTACACCTTC	CASSLSGRALYGYTF
TRBV9	-	TRBJ2-4	-	15	TGTGCCAGCAGCCAAATCCCGGGGGCCGGGGACATTCAGTACTTC	CASSQIPGAGDIQYF
TRBV5-1	-	TRBJ1-2	-	13	TGTGCCAGCAGCTTGTGGGACCACTATGGCTACACCTTC	CASSLWDHYGYTF
TRBV18	TRBD1	TRBJ2-2	-	15	TGTGCCAGCTCCCCCGGGACAGGCCGGACCGGGGAGCTGTTTTTT	CASSPGTGRTGELFF
TRBV7-9	-	TRBJ1-2	-	15	TGTGCCAGCAGCCAACAGGGATCCGCGGAGGATGGCTACACCTTC	CASSQQGSAEDGYTF
TRBV30	-	TRBJ2-5	-	13	TGTGCCTGGAGTCACCTGGGCCAAGATACCCAGTACTTC	CAWSHLGQDTQYF
TRBV18	TRBD2	TRBJ2-2	-	16	TGTGCCAGCTCACCATTCGCGGGAGAGGACACCGGGGAGCTGTTTTTT	CASSPFAGEDTGELFF
TRBV28	TRBD1	TRBJ2-7	-	15	TGTGCCAGCACAACAACCGGGACAGGACCCTACGAGCAGTACTTC	CASTTTGTGPYEQYF
TRBV28	-	TRBJ2-5	-	16	TGTGCCAGCAGAGGGGGGGGCGTCTCCGTCGGGGAGACCCAGTACTTC	CASRGGGVSVGETQYF
TRBV18	-	TRBJ1-5	-	13	TGTGCCAGCTCACCCTCGGACGGGCAGCCCCAGCATTTT	CASSPSDGQPQHF